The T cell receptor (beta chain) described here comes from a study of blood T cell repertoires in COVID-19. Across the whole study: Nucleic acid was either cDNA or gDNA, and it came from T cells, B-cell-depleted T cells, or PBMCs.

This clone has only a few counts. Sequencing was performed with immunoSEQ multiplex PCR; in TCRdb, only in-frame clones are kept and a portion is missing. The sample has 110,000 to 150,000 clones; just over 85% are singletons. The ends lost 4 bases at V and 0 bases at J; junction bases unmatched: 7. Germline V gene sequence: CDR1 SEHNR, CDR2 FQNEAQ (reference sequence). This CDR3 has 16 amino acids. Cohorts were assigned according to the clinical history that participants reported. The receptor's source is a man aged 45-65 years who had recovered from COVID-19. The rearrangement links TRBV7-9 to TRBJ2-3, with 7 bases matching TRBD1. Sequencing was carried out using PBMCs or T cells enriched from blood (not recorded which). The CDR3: CASSSTMTGSTDTQYF. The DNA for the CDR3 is TGTGCCAGCAGCTCAACGATGACAGGGAGCACAGATACGCAGTATTTT.